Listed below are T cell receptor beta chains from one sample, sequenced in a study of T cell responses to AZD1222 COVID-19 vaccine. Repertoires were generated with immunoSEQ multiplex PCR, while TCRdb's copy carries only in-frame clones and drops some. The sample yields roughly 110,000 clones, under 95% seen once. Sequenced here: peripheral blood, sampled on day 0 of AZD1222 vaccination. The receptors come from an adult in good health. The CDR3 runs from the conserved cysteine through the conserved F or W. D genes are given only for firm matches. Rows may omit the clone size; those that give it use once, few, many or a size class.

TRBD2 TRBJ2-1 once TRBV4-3 CASSQEGGGGPPNEQFF TGCGCCAGCAGCCAAGAGGGGGGCGGGGGGCCGCCCAATGAGCAGTTCTTC
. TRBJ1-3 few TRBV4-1 CASSQEGTSGNTIYF TGCGCCAGCAGCCAAGAGGGTACATCTGGAAACACCATATATTTT
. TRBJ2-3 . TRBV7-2 CASSLKSGANTQYF TGTGCCAGCAGCTTGAAATCGGGAGCAAATACGCAGTATTTT
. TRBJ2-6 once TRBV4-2 CASSQVTARGPSGANVLTF TGTGCCAGCAGCCAAGTTACCGCCAGGGGCCCCTCTGGGGCCAACGTCCTGACTTTC
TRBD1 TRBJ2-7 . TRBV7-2 CASSSTGTGKWQYF TGTGCCAGCAGCTCCACCGGGACAGGGAAATGGCAGTACTTC
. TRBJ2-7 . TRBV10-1 CARGPRSYEQYF TGCGCCAGGGGCCCCAGATCCTACGAGCAGTACTTC
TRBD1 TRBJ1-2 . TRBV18 CASSPSGQGPNYGYTF TGTGCCAGCTCACCCTCGGGACAGGGCCCTAACTATGGCTACACCTTC
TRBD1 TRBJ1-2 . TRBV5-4 CASSLIQGVYGYTF TGTGCCAGCAGCTTGATACAGGGGGTGTATGGCTACACCTTC
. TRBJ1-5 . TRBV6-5 CATGYSNQPQHF TGTGCCACCGGGTATAGCAATCAGCCCCAGCATTTT
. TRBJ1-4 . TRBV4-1 CASSQDRGQYEKLFF TGCGCCAGCAGCCAAGATAGAGGACAGTATGAAAAACTGTTTTTT
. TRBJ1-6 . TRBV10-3 CAISESASHNSPLHF TGTGCCATCAGTGAGTCGGCCAGCCATAATTCACCCCTCCACTTT
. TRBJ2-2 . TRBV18 CASSPYRDTNTGELFF TGTGCCAGCTCACCCTATCGGGACACCAACACCGGGGAGCTGTTTTTT
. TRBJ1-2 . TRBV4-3 CASSQDDRSNYGYTF TGCGCCAGCAGCCAAGACGACAGGTCGAACTATGGCTACACCTTC
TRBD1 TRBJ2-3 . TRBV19 CASSLTGTGERDTQYF TGTGCCAGTAGTTTAACCGGGACAGGGGAAAGAGATACGCAGTATTTT